A single sample is the source of the 18 T cell receptor beta chains below, sequenced in a study of blood T cell repertoires in COVID-19. Produced via immunoSEQ multiplex PCR; TCRdb's table is partial and in-frame only. Among about 250,000 clones, approximately 89% were seen once, and the ten largest hold 3.5% to 4%. The material sequenced was PBMCs or T cells enriched from blood (not recorded which). The receptors were sampled from a woman aged 25 to 39 with acute COVID-19.

V and J are TRBV5-5 and TRBJ1-2; D gene uncertain. Trimming left V 5 bases short and J 3 bases short, with 17 bases between. CDR1 SGHKS and CDR2 YYEKEE come from the germline V gene (reference sequence). The CDR3 totals 15 residues. CDR3 in DNA: TGTGCCAGCAGTCACTCACCGTCCTCCGACTATGGCTACACCTTC. Amino acids: CASSHSPSSDYGYTF.

The chain links TRBV12-5 to TRBJ1-1, with 8 positions matching TRBD1. The V and J ends lost 5 bases and 2 bases, in that order; junction bases with no gene match: 4. The CDR3 loop spans 14 amino acids. Germline V lookup: CDR1 LGHNT, CDR2 FRNRAP. This CDR3 reads CASGLDRVNTEAFF. The CDR3 DNA sequence: TGTGCTAGTGGTCTGGACAGGGTTAACACTGAAGCTTTCTTT.

The CDR3 nucleotides read TGTGCCAGCGCTCAGACAGGCGCCAATCAGCCCCAGCATTTT. It specifies CASAQTGANQPQHF. The chain employs TRBV25-1 and TRBJ1-5; D might be TRBD1 (6 bases). Germline lookup yields CDR1 MGHDK and CDR2 SYGVNS. Trimming left V 8 bases short and J 3 bases short, with 14 bases between. The CDR3 runs to 14 residues.

On this clone: At one end, the junction sequence differs from germline, possibly due to a read error. This chain links TRBV14 with TRBJ2-1; tentative D call: TRBD1 (5 bases). Germline V CDR1 and CDR2: SGHDN, FVKESK. CDR3 size: 15 residues. The CDR3 here is CASSQGAYSYNEQFF. The DNA of the CDR3 is TGTGCCAGCAGTCAAGGGGCTTACTCCTACAATGAGCAGTTCTTC.

The chain combines TRBV24-1 with TRBJ1-3; 7 bases agree with TRBD1. Germline trimming cut 3 bases from V and 2 bases from J; bases unmatched to any gene: 0. The CDR3 length is 14 residues. Germline loops: CDR1 KGHDR, CDR2 SFDVKD. The CDR3 bases are TGTGCCACCAGTGATACAGGGGCTGGAAACACCATATATTTT. This encodes CATSDTGAGNTIYF.

The chain links TRBV2 to TRBJ2-1, with D maybe TRBD2 (7 bases). Between the trimmed V and J ends, which lost 4 bases and 7 bases, there was a span of 11 bases. This CDR3 spans 13 amino acids. CDR1 is SNHLY and CDR2 is FYNNEI in the germline V gene. In nucleotides, the CDR3 is TGTGCCAGCAGTGCGGGGGGCAGGAATGAGCAGTTCTTC. Protein: CASSAGGRNEQFF.

The chain carries TRBV5-1 and TRBJ2-2; 15 nucleotides agree with TRBD2. J was trimmed by 5 bases and V by 3 bases; bases with no gene match: 2. CDR1 is SGHRS and CDR2 is YFSETQ in the germline V gene. The CDR3 spans 16 residues. Here the CDR3 DNA reads TGCGCCAGCAGCTGGACTAGCGGGGGGGCGACCGGGGAGCTGTTTTTT. Translation: CASSWTSGGATGELFF. The full variable domain, completed using reference TRBV5-1 and TRBJ2-2, is KAGVTQTPRYLIKTRGQQVTLSCSPISGHRSVSWYQQTPGQGLQFLFEYFSETQRNKGNFPGRFSGRQFSNSRSEMNVSTLELGDSALYLCASSWTSGGATGELFFGEGSRLTVL.

The gene calls are TRBV29-1 and TRBJ1-2, with 10 bases fitting TRBD1. V gave up 4 bases and J gave up 9 bases; unmatched junction bases: 8. Germline V gene sequence: CDR1 SQVTM, CDR2 ANQGSEA. This CDR3 is built from 13 residues. In DNA form, the CDR3 reads TGCAGCGTTGCCGACAGGGGGCGCGATAGCTACACCTTC. Residues: CSVADRGRDSYTF.

The V and J genes are TRBV4-3 and TRBJ2-7; 10 bases are a match to TRBD1. Unmatched junction bases numbered 7, after V lost 4 bases and J lost 4 bases. Per the germline V gene, CDR1 is LGHNA and CDR2 is YSLEER. This CDR3 has 15 residues. The chain's CDR3 is CASSPGTGDGYEQYF. The CDR3 DNA is TGCGCCAGCAGCCCTGGGACAGGGGATGGGTACGAGCAGTACTTC.

The chain links TRBV19 to TRBJ1-6; unclear D gene. From germline, CDR1 is LNHDA and CDR2 SQIVND (reference sequence). V was pared by 8 bases and J by 0 bases, with 8 bases between. CDR3 size: 14 residues. CDR3 residues: CASSMSSYNSPLHF. The CDR3 bases are TGTGCCAGTTCTATGAGCTCCTATAATTCACCCCTCCACTTT.

The chain recombines TRBV20-1 with TRBJ2-1, with D perhaps matching TRBD1 (5 bases). This CDR3 region has 14 residues. V dropped 3 bases and J dropped 7 bases, with 16 bases sitting between them. The germline V gene encodes CDR1 DFQATT and CDR2 SNEGSKA (reference sequence). CDR3 nucleotide sequence: TGCAGTGCTAGTAGTCACAGGTCGGAAAATGAGCAGTTCTTC. Residues: CSASSHRSENEQFF.

A word on this clone: Different DNA sequences within this sample yield the same CDR3. The rearrangement uses TRBV4-1 and TRBJ1-1; D perhaps matches TRBD1 (5 bases). Trimming took off 1 base at V and 0 bases at J, with 6 bases between the two ends. The germline V gene encodes CDR1 MGHRA and CDR2 YSYEKL. This CDR3 is built from 14 residues. The CDR3, as DNA: TGCGCCAGCAGCCAAGCAGGGTTGAACACTGAAGCTTTCTTT. Protein sequence: CASSQAGLNTEAFF.

The rearrangement links TRBV19 to TRBJ1-5; D gene uncertain. Germline V gene data show CDR1 as LNHDA and CDR2 as SQIVND (reference sequence). Trimming took off 3 bases at V and 3 bases at J, with 12 bases between the two ends. CDR3 length equals 15 residues. The CDR3: CASSIQLQVNQPQHF. Written as DNA, the CDR3 is TGTGCCAGTAGTATTCAGTTGCAAGTCAATCAGCCCCAGCATTTT.

The genes are TRBV4-3 and TRBJ1-2; the match to TRBD1 covers 12 bases. With 4 bases clipped from V and 5 bases from J, the junction kept 11 bases outside the gene matches. This CDR3 contains 17 residues. Germline CDR1 is LGHNA and CDR2 is YSLEER. This CDR3 reads CASSPAGTGGLGYGYTF. For the CDR3, the DNA is TGCGCCAGCAGCCCCGCCGGGACAGGGGGCCTTGGTTATGGCTACACCTTC.

The chain employs TRBV7-3 and TRBJ2-3; TRBD2 aligns across 8 bases. The CDR3 runs 16 residues. V was clipped by 5 bases and J by 4 bases; unmatched bases: 11. Germline CDR1 SGHTA, CDR2 FQGTGA. The CDR3 spells CASSPSRGGIPDTQYF. As DNA, the CDR3 is TGTGCCAGCAGCCCCAGCCGGGGGGGCATTCCAGATACGCAGTATTTT.

The rearrangement uses TRBV4-1 and TRBJ1-6, with 9 bases fitting TRBD1. CDR1 and CDR2 from the germline V gene are MGHRA and YSYEKL. Trimming at V came to 1 base and at J to 9 bases, leaving 7 bases not matched to a gene. CDR3 size: 16 residues. The CDR3 protein is CASSQAAGTGSSPLHF. CDR3 in DNA: TGCGCCAGCAGCCAAGCGGCCGGGACAGGGAGTTCACCCCTCCACTTT.

The chain uses TRBV4-2 and TRBJ1-2; the D gene is possibly TRBD1 (5 bases). This CDR3 spans 15 amino acids. V lost 0 bases and J 5 bases, leaving 13 bases between the germline ends. Germline CDR1 LGHNA, CDR2 YNFKEQ. In DNA form, the CDR3 reads TGTGCCAGCAGCCAAGAGGAAGGGGTTTGGTATGGCTACACCTTC. The encoded protein is CASSQEEGVWYGYTF.

The chain employs TRBV5-5 and TRBJ2-1; 11 nucleotides agree with TRBD2. The length of the CDR3 is 15 residues. Germline V gene lookup returns CDR1 SGHKS and CDR2 YYEKEE (reference sequence). V shed 7 bases, J shed 6 bases, and the junction held 9 bases outside the gene matches. CDR3: CASLISGGAFNEQFF. The CDR3 DNA follows: TGTGCCAGCCTAATTAGCGGGGGGGCGTTCAATGAGCAGTTCTTC.